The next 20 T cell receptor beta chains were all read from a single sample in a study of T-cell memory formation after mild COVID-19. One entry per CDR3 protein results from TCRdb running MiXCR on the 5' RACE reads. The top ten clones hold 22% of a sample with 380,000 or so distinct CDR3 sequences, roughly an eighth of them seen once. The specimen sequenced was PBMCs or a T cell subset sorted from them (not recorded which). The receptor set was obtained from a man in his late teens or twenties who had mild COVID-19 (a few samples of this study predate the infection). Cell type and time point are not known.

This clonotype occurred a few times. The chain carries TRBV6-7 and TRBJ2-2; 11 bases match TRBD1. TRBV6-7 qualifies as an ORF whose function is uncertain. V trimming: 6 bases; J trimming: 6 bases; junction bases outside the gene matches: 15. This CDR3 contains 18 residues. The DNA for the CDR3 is TGTGCCAGCAGCCCTGAGGGACAGGGGGACTGGACGGCCGGGGAGCTGTTTTTT. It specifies CASSPEGQGDWTAGELFF.

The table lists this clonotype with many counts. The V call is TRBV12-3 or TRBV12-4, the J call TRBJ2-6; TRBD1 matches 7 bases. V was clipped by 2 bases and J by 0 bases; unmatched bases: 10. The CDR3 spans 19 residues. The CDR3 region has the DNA TGTGCCAGCAGTTTATTATCGGGACAGACCTACTCTGGGGCCAACGTCCTGACTTTC. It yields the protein CASSLLSGQTYSGANVLTF.

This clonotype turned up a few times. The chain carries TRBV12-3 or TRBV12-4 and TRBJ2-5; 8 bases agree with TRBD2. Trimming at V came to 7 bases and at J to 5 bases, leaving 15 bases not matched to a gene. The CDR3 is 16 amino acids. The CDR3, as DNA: TGTGCCAGCAAATGGGGTAGCGGGGCCCCCAGGGAGACCCAGTACTTC. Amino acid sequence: CASKWGSGAPRETQYF.

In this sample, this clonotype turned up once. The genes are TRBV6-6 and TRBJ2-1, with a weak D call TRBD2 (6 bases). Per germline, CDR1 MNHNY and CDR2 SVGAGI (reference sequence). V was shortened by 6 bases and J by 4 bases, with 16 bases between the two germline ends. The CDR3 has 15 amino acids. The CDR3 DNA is TGTGCCAGCAGCTCCCGGGGGATGGGGTACAATGAGCAGTTCTTC. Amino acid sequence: CASSSRGMGYNEQFF.

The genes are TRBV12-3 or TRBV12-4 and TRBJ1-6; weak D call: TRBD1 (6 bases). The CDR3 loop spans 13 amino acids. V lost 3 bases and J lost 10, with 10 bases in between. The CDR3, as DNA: TGTGCCAGCAGTTTCAAGGGGGGCTCACCCCTCCACTTT. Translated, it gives CASSFKGGSPLHF.

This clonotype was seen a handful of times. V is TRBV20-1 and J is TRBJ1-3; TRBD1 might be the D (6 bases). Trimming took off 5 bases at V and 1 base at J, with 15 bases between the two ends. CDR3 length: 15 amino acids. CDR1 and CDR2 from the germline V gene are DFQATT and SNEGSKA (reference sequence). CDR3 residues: CSAEPGGISGNTIYF. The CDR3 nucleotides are TGCAGTGCTGAACCCGGGGGCATATCTGGAAACACCATATATTTT.

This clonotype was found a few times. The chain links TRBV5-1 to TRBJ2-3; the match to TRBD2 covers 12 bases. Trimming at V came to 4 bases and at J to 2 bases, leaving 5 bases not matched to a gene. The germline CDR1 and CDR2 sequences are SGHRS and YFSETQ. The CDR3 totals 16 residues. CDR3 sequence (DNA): TGCGCCAGCAGCGGCCGGACTAGCGGGGTCACAGATACGCAGTATTTT. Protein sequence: CASSGRTSGVTDTQYF.

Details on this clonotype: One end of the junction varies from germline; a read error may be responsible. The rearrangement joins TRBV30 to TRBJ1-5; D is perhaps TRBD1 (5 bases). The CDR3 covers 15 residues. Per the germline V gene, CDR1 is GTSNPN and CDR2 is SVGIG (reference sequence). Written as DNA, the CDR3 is TGTGCATGGAGTTTGGGGGGAATCGGCAATCAGCCCCAGCATTTT. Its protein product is CAWSLGGIGNQPQHF.

Here the CDR3 DNA reads TGTGCCAGCAGTTGGACCGGGACAGAGACAGATACGCAGTATTTT. Protein: CASSWTGTETDTQYF. The chain couples TRBV6-6 to TRBJ2-3, with 7 nucleotides matching TRBD1. This CDR3 region has 15 residues. Germline values: CDR1 MNHNY, CDR2 SVGAGI (reference sequence). J was trimmed by 3 bases and V by 4 bases; bases with no gene match: 7.

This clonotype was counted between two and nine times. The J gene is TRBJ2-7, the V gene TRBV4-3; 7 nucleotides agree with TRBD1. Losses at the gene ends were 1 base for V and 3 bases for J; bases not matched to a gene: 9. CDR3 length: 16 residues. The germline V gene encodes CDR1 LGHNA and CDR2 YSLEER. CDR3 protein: CASSQARGPNYYEQYF. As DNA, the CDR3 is TGCGCCAGCAGCCAAGCGAGGGGGCCTAACTACTACGAGCAGTACTTC.

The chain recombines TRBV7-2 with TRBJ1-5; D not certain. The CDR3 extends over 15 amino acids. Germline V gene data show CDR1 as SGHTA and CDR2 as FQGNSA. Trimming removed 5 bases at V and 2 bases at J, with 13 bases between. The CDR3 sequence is CASSHSEVGNQPQHF. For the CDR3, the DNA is TGTGCCAGCAGCCACAGCGAGGTCGGCAATCAGCCCCAGCATTTT.

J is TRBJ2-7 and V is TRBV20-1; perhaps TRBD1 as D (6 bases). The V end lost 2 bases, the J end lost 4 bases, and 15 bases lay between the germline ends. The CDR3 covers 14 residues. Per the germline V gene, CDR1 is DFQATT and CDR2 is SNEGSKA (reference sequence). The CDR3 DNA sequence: TGCAGTGCTAGAAACAGGGTCAGGGCTTACGAGCAGTACTTC. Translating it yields CSARNRVRAYEQYF.

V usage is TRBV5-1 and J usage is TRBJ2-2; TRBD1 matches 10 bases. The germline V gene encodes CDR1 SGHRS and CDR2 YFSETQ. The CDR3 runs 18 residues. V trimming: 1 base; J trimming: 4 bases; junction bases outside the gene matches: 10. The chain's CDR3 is CASSLSGTGASGTGELFF. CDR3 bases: TGCGCCAGCAGCTTGTCCGGGACAGGGGCGTCGGGCACCGGGGAGCTGTTTTTT. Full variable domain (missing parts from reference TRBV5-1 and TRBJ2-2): KAGVTQTPRYLIKTRGQQVTLSCSPISGHRSVSWYQQTPGQGLQFLFEYFSETQRNKGNFPGRFSGRQFSNSRSEMNVSTLELGDSALYLCASSLSGTGASGTGELFFGEGSRLTVL.

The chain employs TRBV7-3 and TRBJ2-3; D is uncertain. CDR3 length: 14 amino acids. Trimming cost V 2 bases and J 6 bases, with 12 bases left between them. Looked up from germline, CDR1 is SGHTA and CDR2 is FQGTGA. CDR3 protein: CASSLGSSSDTQYF. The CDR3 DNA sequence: TGTGCCAGCAGCTTAGGATCCTCGAGCGATACGCAGTATTTT.

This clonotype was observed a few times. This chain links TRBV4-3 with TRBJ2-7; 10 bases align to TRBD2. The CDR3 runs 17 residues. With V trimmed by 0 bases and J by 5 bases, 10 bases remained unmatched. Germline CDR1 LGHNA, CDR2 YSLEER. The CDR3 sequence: CASSQDPAGGLLDEQYF. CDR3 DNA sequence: TGCGCCAGCAGCCAAGATCCAGCGGGGGGGCTACTAGACGAGCAGTACTTC.

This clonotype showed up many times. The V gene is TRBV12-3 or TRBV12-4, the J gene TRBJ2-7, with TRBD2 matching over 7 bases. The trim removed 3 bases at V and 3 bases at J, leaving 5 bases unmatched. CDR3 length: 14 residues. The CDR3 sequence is CASSLGLPIYEQYF. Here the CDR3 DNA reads TGTGCCAGCAGTTTGGGACTACCCATCTACGAGCAGTACTTC.

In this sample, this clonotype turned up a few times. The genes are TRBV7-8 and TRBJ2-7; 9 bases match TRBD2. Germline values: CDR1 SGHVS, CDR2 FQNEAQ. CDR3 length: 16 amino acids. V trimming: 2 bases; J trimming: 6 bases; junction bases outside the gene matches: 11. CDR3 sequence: CASSLSSGGPSFEQYF. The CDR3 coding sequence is TGTGCCAGCAGCTTAAGTAGCGGGGGCCCTTCTTTCGAGCAGTACTTC.

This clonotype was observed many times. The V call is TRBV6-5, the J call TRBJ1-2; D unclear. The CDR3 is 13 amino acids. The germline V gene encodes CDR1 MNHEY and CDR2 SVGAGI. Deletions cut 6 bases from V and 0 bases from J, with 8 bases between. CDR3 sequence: CASRTVPNYGYTF. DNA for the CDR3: TGTGCCAGCAGAACCGTACCTAACTATGGCTACACCTTC.

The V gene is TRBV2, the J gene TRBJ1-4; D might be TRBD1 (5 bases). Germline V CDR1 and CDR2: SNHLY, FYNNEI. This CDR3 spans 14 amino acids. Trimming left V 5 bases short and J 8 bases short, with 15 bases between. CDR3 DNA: TGTGCCAGCAGTCCCGGGGCAGACTCCGAAAAACTGTTTTTT. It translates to CASSPGADSEKLFF.

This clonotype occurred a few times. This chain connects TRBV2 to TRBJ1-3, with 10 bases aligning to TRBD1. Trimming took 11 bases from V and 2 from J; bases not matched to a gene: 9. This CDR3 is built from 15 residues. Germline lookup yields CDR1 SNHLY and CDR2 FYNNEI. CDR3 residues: CAGRAGTGAGNTIYF. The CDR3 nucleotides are TGTGCCGGACGAGCCGGGACAGGGGCTGGAAACACCATATATTTT.